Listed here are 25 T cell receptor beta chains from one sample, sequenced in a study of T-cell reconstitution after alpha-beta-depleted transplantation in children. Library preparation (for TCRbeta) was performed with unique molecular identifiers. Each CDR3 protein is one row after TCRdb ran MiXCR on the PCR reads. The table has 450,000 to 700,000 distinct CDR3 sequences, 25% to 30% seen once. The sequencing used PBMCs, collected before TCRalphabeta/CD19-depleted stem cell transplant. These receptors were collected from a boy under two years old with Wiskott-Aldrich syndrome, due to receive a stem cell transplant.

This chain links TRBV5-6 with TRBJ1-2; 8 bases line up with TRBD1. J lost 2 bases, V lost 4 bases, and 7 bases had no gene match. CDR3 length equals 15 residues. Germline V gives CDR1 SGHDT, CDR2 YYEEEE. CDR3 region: CASSMDTGGNYGYTF. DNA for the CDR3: TGTGCCAGCAGCATGGACACAGGGGGAAACTATGGCTACACCTTC.

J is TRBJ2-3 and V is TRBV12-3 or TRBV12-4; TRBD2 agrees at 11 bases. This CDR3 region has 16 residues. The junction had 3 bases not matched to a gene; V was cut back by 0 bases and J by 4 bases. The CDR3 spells CASSLALAGASDTQYF. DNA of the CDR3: TGTGCCAGCAGTTTAGCACTAGCGGGAGCGTCAGATACGCAGTATTTT.

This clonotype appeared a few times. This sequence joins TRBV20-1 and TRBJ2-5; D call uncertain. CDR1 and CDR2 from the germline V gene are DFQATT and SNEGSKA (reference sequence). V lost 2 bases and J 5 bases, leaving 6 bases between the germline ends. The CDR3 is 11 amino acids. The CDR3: CSARLVETQYF. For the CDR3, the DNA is TGCAGTGCTAGACTAGTCGAGACCCAGTACTTC.

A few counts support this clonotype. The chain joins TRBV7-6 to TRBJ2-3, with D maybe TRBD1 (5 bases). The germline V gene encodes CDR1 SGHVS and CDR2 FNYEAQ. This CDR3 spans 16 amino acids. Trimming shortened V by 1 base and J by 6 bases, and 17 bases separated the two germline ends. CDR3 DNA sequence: TGTGCCAGCAGCTTAGGGGCAGTAGGGGCTGCGGATACGCAGTATTTT. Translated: CASSLGAVGAADTQYF.

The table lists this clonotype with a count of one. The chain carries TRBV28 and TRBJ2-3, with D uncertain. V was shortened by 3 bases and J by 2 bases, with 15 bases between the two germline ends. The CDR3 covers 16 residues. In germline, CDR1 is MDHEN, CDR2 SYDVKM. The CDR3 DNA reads TGTGCCAGCAGTTTCGTGGGCCCTGGGAACACAGATACGCAGTATTTT. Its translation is CASSFVGPGNTDTQYF.

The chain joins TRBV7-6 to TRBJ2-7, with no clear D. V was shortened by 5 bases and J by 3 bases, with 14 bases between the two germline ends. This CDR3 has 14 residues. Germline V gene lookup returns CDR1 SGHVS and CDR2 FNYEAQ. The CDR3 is CASSLERTNYEQYF. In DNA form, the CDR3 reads TGTGCCAGCAGCCTAGAGAGAACTAACTACGAGCAGTACTTC.

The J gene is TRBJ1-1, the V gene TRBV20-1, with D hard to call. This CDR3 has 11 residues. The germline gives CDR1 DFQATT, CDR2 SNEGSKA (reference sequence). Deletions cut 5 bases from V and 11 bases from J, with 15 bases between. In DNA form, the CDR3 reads TGCAGTGCTGGTGGACTCTTGGACGCTTTCTTT. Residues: CSAGGLLDAFF.

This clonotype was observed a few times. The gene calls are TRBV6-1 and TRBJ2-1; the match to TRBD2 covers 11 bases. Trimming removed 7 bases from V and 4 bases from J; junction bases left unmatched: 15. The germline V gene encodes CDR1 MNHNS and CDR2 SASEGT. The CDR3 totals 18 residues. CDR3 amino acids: CASIQPGLAARGYNEQFF. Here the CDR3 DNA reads TGTGCCAGCATTCAACCGGGACTAGCGGCCCGGGGTTACAATGAGCAGTTCTTC.

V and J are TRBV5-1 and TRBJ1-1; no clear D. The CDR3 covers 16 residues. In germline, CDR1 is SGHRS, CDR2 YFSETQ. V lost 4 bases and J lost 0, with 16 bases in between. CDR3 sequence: CASSPDMGAMNTEAFF. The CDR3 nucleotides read TGCGCCAGCAGCCCCGATATGGGCGCTATGAACACTGAAGCTTTCTTT.

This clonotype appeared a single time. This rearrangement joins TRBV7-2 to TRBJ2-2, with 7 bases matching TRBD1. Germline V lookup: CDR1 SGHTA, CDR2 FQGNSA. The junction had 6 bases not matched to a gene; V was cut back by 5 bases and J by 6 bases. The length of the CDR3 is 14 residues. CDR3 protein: CASSPTGAPGELFF. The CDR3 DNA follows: TGTGCCAGCAGCCCCACAGGGGCCCCCGGGGAGCTGTTTTTT.

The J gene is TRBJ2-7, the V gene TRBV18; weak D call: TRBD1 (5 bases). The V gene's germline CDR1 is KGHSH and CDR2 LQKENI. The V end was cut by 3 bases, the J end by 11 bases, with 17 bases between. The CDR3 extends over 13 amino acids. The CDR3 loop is CASSPDPDRGEYF. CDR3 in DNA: TGTGCCAGCTCACCCGACCCAGACAGAGGCGAGTACTTC.

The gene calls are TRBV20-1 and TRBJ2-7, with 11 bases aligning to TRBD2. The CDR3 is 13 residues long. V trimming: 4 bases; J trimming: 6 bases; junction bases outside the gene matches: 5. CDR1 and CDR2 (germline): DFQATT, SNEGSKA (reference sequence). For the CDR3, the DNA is TGCAGTGCTACTACTAGCGGGAGAGGCGAGCAGTACTTC. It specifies CSATTSGRGEQYF.

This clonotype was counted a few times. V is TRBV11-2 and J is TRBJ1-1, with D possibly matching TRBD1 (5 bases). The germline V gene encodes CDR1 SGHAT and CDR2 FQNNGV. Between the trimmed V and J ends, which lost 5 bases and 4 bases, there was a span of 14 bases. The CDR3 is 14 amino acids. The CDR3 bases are TGTGCCAGCAGCCCCTTGCAGGGAAGCACTGAAGCTTTCTTT. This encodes CASSPLQGSTEAFF.

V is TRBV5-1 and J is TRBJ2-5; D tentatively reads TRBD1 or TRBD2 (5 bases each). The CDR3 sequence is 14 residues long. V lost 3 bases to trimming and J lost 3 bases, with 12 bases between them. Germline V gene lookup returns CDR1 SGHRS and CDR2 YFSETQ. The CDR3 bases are TGCGCCAGCAGCTCCCGGGACGGTAAAGAGACCCAGTACTTC. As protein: CASSSRDGKETQYF.

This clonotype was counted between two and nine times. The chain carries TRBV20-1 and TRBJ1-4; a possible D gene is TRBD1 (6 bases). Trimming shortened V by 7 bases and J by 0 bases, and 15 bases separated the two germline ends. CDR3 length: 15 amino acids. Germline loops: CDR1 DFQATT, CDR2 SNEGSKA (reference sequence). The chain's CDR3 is CSGLQGHATNEKLFF. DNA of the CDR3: TGCAGTGGCCTCCAGGGGCATGCAACTAATGAAAAACTGTTTTTT.

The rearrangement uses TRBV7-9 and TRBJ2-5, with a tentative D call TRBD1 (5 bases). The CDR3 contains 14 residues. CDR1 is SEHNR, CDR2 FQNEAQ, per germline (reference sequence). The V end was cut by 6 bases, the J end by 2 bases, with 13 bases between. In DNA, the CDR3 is TGTGCCAGCAGTCGGACGACAGTACAAGAGACCCAGTACTTC. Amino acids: CASSRTTVQETQYF.

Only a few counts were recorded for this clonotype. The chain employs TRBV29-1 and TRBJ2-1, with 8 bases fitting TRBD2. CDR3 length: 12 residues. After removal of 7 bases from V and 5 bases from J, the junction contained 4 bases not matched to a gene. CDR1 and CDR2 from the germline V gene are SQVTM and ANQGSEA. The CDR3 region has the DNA TGCAGCGCGGGAGGGCTAGACAATGAGCAGTTCTTC. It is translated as CSAGGLDNEQFF.

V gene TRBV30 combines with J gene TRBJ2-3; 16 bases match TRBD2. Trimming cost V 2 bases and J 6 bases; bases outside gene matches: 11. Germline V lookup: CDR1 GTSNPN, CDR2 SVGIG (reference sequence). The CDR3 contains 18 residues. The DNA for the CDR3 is TGTGCCTGGAGTCCCCAGGGACTAGCGGGAGGGCCAGGTGATACGCAGTATTTT. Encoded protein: CAWSPQGLAGGPGDTQYF.

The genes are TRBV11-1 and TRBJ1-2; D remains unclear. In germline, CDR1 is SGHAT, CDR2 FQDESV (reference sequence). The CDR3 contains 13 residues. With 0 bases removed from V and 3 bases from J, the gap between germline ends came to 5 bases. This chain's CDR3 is CASSLAPYYGYTF. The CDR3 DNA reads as TGTGCCAGCAGCTTAGCCCCCTACTATGGCTACACCTTC.

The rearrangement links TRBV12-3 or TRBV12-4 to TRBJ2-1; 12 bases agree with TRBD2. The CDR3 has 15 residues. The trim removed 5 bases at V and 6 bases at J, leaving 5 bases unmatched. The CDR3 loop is CASSPTTSGGNEQFF. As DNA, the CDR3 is TGTGCCAGCAGTCCCACGACTAGCGGGGGCAATGAGCAGTTCTTC.

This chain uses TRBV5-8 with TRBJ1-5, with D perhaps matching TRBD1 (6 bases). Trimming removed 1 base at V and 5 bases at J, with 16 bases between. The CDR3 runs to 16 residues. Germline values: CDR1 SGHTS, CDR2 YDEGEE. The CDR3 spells CASSLWATGLDQPQHF. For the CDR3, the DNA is TGTGCCAGCAGCTTGTGGGCCACAGGGCTCGATCAGCCCCAGCATTTT.

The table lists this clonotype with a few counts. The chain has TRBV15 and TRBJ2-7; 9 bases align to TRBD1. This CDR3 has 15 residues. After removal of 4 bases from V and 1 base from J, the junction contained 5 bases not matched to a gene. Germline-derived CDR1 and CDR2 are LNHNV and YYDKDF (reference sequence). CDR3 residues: CATSTDRGSSYEQYF. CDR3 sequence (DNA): TGTGCCACCAGCACCGACAGGGGGTCTTCCTACGAGCAGTACTTC.

The CDR3 region is CASSPQPGLAGTGEQFF. The DNA for the CDR3 is TGCGCCAGCAGCCCCCAGCCGGGACTAGCGGGAACGGGTGAGCAGTTCTTC. The chain employs TRBV5-1 and TRBJ2-1, with TRBD2 matching 13 bases. The CDR3 length is 17 residues. The germline V gene has CDR1 SGHRS and CDR2 YFSETQ. Trimming removed 4 bases from V and 9 bases from J; junction bases left unmatched: 13.

The CDR3 coding sequence is TGTGCCAGCAGCTTAATTTCTGATGATCAGCCCCAGCATTTT. Its translation: CASSLISDDQPQHF. The V and J genes are TRBV7-9 and TRBJ1-5; D is undetermined. This CDR3 contains 14 residues. Trimming pared 2 bases from V and 5 bases from J, leaving 10 bases between. Germline V lookup: CDR1 SEHNR, CDR2 FQNEAQ (reference sequence). Full variable domain (outside the CDR3, taken from reference TRBV7-9 and TRBJ1-5): DTGVSQNPRHKITKRGQNVTFRCDPISEHNRLYWYRQTLGQGPEFLTYFQNEAQLEKSRLLSDRFSAERPKGSFSTLEIQRTEQGDSAMYLCASSLISDDQPQHFGDGTRLSIL.

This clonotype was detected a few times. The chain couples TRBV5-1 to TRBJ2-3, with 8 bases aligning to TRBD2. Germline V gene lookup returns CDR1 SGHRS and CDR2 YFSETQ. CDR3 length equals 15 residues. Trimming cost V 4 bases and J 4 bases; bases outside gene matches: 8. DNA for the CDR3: TGCGCCAGCAGCGTCCCTAGCGGGTCGGCAGATACGCAGTATTTT. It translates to CASSVPSGSADTQYF.